The present T cell receptor beta chain was sequenced within a study of technical replicates of blood from a handful of donors. The V gene lost 3 bases and the J gene lost 0 bases, with 13 bases spanning the gap. The CDR3 covers 16 residues. Looked up from germline, CDR1 is MNHEY and CDR2 is SVGAGI. Using immunoSEQ multiplex PCR, the repertoire was profiled, and TCRdb retains in-frame clones only, with some absent. The sample records tens of thousands of clones, around 94% being singletons. The chain carries TRBV6-5 and TRBJ2-3; TRBD1 might be the D (6 bases). The sequenced sample was T cells isolated from PBMCs. This TCR was sampled from a human donor in good health. The CDR3, as DNA: TGTGCCAGCAGTTATTTTGGACAGAGTAGCACAGATACGCAGTATTTT. Translating gives CASSYFGQSSTDTQYF.